Described below is a single T cell receptor beta chain sequence and its context. Antigen specificity is unknown. The source of the sample is a study of shared clonotypes between healthy human individuals. Looked up from germline, CDR1 is SGHNT and CDR2 is YYREEE (reference sequence). The CDR3 has 15 amino acids. The J segment lost 8 bases and the V segment lost 5 bases, leaving 10 bases of the junction unmatched. Study-level points and caveats: Naive CD4 clonotypes overlapped across a handful of donors at roughly 4.5%.

Execution of the assay was at deep level. Each subset's genomic DNA was split evenly across several immunoSEQ plates. Clones were read by immunoSEQ multiplex PCR, and TCRdb kept only the in-frame ones, dropping some. The sample yields some 1 million clones, roughly 80% seen once. The gene calls are TRBV5-4 and TRBJ2-1; 10 bases fit TRBD2. What was sequenced was memory CD4+ T cells sorted from blood. Subset defined: CD45RA-negative fraction. This receptor was obtained from a man between 18 and 35 years old in good health. The CDR3 region is CASRRQELAGDEQFF. Written as DNA, the CDR3 is TGTGCCAGCAGGCGGCAGGAGCTAGCGGGAGATGAGCAGTTCTTC.